A selection of T cell receptor beta chains follows, all from one sample in a study of STAT5B mutations in CD4+ large granular lymphocyte leukemia. Only in-frame clones appear in the TCRdb table, and some are missing; sequencing was by immunoSEQ multiplex PCR. The repertoire consists of tens of thousands of clones, with 75% to 85% occurring once and the leading ten covering about 3.8%. The sample taken for sequencing was CD4+ T cells from blood buffy coats. The receptors stem from a human donor in good health. CDR3s include the opening cysteine and the closing phenylalanine or tryptophan.

v_call: TRBV2
j_call: TRBJ1-2
cdr3_aa: CASRDKDRPSDYTF

v_call: TRBV5-1
j_call: TRBJ2-1
cdr3_aa: CASSLGTRDNEQFF

v_call: TRBV30
j_call: TRBJ2-7
cdr3_aa: CAWSVLDGRAYEQYF

v_call: TRBV27
j_call: TRBJ2-5
cdr3_aa: CASSLYGLAGETQYF

v_call: TRBV5-1
j_call: TRBJ1-3
cdr3_aa: CASSLVGTTGNTIYF

v_call: TRBV10-3
j_call: TRBJ2-7
cdr3_aa: CATSFRRDREHEQYF

v_call: TRBV2
j_call: TRBJ1-1
cdr3_aa: CASSGPNTEAFF

v_call: TRBV19
j_call: TRBJ2-6
cdr3_aa: CASMAGPSGANVLTF

v_call: TRBV6-5
j_call: TRBJ2-6
cdr3_aa: CASSLQGAGANVLTF

v_call: TRBV28
j_call: TRBJ1-3
cdr3_aa: CASRDSSGNTIYF

v_call: TRBV7-8
j_call: TRBJ1-1
cdr3_aa: CASSLAPGFSAFF

v_call: TRBV5-6
j_call: TRBJ1-2
cdr3_aa: CASSLVGQGYGYTF

v_call: TRBV5-4
j_call: TRBJ1-1
cdr3_aa: CASSYGTGKTEAFF

v_call: TRBV4-1
j_call: TRBJ2-3
cdr3_aa: CASSPAGTGGTDTQYF

v_call: TRBV7-8
j_call: TRBJ1-5
cdr3_aa: CASSKALPSNQPQHF

v_call: TRBV10-3
j_call: TRBJ2-3
cdr3_aa: CAISEVLAGGTDTQYF